Listed below are T cell receptor beta chains from one sample, sequenced in a study of T cell repertoires in cytomegalovirus infection. What these receptors recognize is not known. TCRdb reprocessed the reads via MiXCR and lists one record per CDR3 protein. The sample shows fewer than 900,000 distinct CDR3 sequences, 25% to 30% of them seen only once. Sequenced material: cultured CD8+ T cells from PBMCs, taken from culture after CMV antigen stimulation. The origin of the receptors is a human donor in good health (CMV status not recorded). Some clones in this sample may be carry-over from other donors' samples. Both conserved end residues are part of each CDR3. A D gene is named only where the DNA matches it firmly. Expanded clones get a size class; other rows say once, few or many, or leave the size out.

J gene: TRBJ1-4; V gene: TRBV7-6; D gene: TRBD1; clone size: once; CDR3 DNA: TGTGCCAGCAGCTTAGGAGACAGGGGCTATAATGAAAAACTGTTTTTT; CDR3 protein: CASSLGDRGYNEKLFF
J gene: TRBJ1-5; V gene: TRBV20-1; D gene: TRBD1; clone size: .; CDR3 DNA: TGCAGTGCCGAGACAGGGAAGGTTCAGCCCCAGCATTTT; CDR3 protein: CSAETGKVQPQHF
J gene: TRBJ1-2; V gene: TRBV29-1; D gene: TRBD1; clone size: .; CDR3 DNA: TGCAGCGCAGAGACAGGGTTGGTGGACTATGGCTACACCTTC; CDR3 protein: CSAETGLVDYGYTF
J gene: TRBJ1-5; V gene: TRBV19; D gene: .; clone size: .; CDR3 DNA: TGTGCCAGTAGTATCCTCCGGGACGTGGATCAGCCCCAGCATTTT; CDR3 protein: CASSILRDVDQPQHF
J gene: TRBJ1-1; V gene: TRBV27; D gene: .; clone size: .; CDR3 DNA: TGTGCCAGCAGTCCATTAGGAGAAACTGGAGCTTTCTTT; CDR3 protein: CASSPLGETGAFF
J gene: TRBJ2-1; V gene: TRBV19; D gene: TRBD2; clone size: few; CDR3 DNA: TGTGCCAGTAGTATCGGCGGGGGACTTTACAATGAGCAGTTCTTC; CDR3 protein: CASSIGGGLYNEQFF
J gene: TRBJ1-2; V gene: TRBV10-2; D gene: .; clone size: few; CDR3 DNA: TGCGCCAGCAGTGACGAGGGTTCTGCTAACTATGGCTACACCTTC; CDR3 protein: CASSDEGSANYGYTF
J gene: TRBJ1-2; V gene: TRBV6-5; D gene: TRBD1; clone size: .; CDR3 DNA: TGTGCCAGCAGTTATACAGGGGACGCTTATGGCTACACCTTC; CDR3 protein: CASSYTGDAYGYTF
J gene: TRBJ1-1; V gene: TRBV20-1; D gene: .; clone size: .; CDR3 DNA: TGCAGTGCTAGAGAAGGAAGCCGAAGAGAAGCTTTCTTT; CDR3 protein: CSAREGSRREAFF
J gene: TRBJ1-4; V gene: TRBV7-6; D gene: .; clone size: many; CDR3 DNA: TGTGCCAGCAGCTATGGGACACGCGCAACTAATGAAAAACTGTTTTTT; CDR3 protein: CASSYGTRATNEKLFF
J gene: TRBJ2-6; V gene: TRBV6-2/TRBV6-3; D gene: .; clone size: few; CDR3 DNA: TGTGCCAGCAGGATCAGGGGATCTTACTCTGGGGCCAACGTCCTGACTTTC; CDR3 protein: CASRIRGSYSGANVLTF
J gene: TRBJ2-2; V gene: TRBV7-2; D gene: .; clone size: many; CDR3 DNA: TGTGCCAGCAGCTCTAGGACAGCGAACACCGGGGAGCTGTTTTTT; CDR3 protein: CASSSRTANTGELFF
J gene: TRBJ1-1; V gene: TRBV7-9; D gene: .; clone size: .; CDR3 DNA: TGTGCCAGCCTCGGCCCTGGGGGCACTGAAGCTTTCTTT; CDR3 protein: CASLGPGGTEAFF
J gene: TRBJ2-1; V gene: TRBV20-1; D gene: TRBD2; clone size: .; CDR3 DNA: TGCAGTGCTTGGAAGCGGGGGGTTATCGGATCCGAGCAGTTCTTC; CDR3 protein: CSAWKRGVIGSEQFF
J gene: TRBJ1-5; V gene: TRBV10-2; D gene: .; clone size: few; CDR3 DNA: TGCGCCACCCAACCGGGAGGCAATCAGCCCCAGCATTTT; CDR3 protein: CATQPGGNQPQHF
J gene: TRBJ2-7; V gene: TRBV11-3; D gene: TRBD1; clone size: .; CDR3 DNA: TGTGCCAGCAGTCCTTACCGGGACAGGAGCGAGCAGTACTTC; CDR3 protein: CASSPYRDRSEQYF
J gene: TRBJ1-1; V gene: TRBV20-1; D gene: .; clone size: .; CDR3 DNA: TGCAGCGGCGGGGAAGCTTTCTTT; CDR3 protein: CSGGEAFF
J gene: TRBJ1-1; V gene: TRBV2; D gene: .; clone size: few; CDR3 DNA: TGTGCCAGCAGTGAAGCGCGCGGGTATCAAGCTTTCTTT; CDR3 protein: CASSEARGYQAFF
J gene: TRBJ1-1; V gene: TRBV7-9; D gene: TRBD1; clone size: many; CDR3 DNA: TGTGCCAGCAGCTTCAGGGGGCGCGGGGCAGAGACTGAAGCTTTCTTT; CDR3 protein: CASSFRGRGAETEAFF
J gene: TRBJ1-3; V gene: TRBV7-9; D gene: .; clone size: few; CDR3 DNA: TGTGCCGGAGCGGCAAGCTCTGGAAACACCATATATTTT; CDR3 protein: CAGAASSGNTIYF
J gene: TRBJ2-3; V gene: TRBV27; D gene: .; clone size: few; CDR3 DNA: TGTGCCAGCAGTCCCGGGTCGCGGACAGATACGCAGTATTTT; CDR3 protein: CASSPGSRTDTQYF
J gene: TRBJ2-3; V gene: TRBV27; D gene: .; clone size: .; CDR3 DNA: TGTGCCAGCAGTTCCCGACGAGGCCTTAGCACAGATACGCAGTATTTT; CDR3 protein: CASSSRRGLSTDTQYF
J gene: TRBJ1-1; V gene: TRBV2; D gene: .; clone size: .; CDR3 DNA: TGTGCCAGCAGTGAACAAAAAGCTTTCTTT; CDR3 protein: CASSEQKAFF
J gene: TRBJ1-5; V gene: TRBV10-1; D gene: .; clone size: .; CDR3 DNA: TGCGCCAGCAGTGAGGGTTCACAAAATCAGCCCCAGCATTTT; CDR3 protein: CASSEGSQNQPQHF
J gene: TRBJ1-5; V gene: TRBV7-2; D gene: .; clone size: many; CDR3 DNA: TGTGCCAGCAGCTTAGATTTAGGGGTTAGCAATCAGCCCCAGCATTTT; CDR3 protein: CASSLDLGVSNQPQHF
J gene: TRBJ1-2; V gene: TRBV4-1; D gene: .; clone size: .; CDR3 DNA: TGCGCCAGCAGCCAAGAAGTAGGGAGTGACTATGGCTACACCTTC; CDR3 protein: CASSQEVGSDYGYTF
J gene: TRBJ1-5; V gene: TRBV19; D gene: .; clone size: .; CDR3 DNA: TGTGCCAGTAGTTTGCAGGGAGTTAGCAATCAGCCCCAGCATTTT; CDR3 protein: CASSLQGVSNQPQHF
J gene: TRBJ1-1; V gene: TRBV12-3/TRBV12-4; D gene: .; clone size: few; CDR3 DNA: TGTGCCAGCACCTCAAATCAGGGTGGGGGCGGGGGCACTGAAGCTTTCTTT; CDR3 protein: CASTSNQGGGGGTEAFF
J gene: TRBJ1-1; V gene: TRBV7-2; D gene: .; clone size: many; CDR3 DNA: TGTGCCAGCAGCTTCCGGGGAGCTGAAGCTTTCTTT; CDR3 protein: CASSFRGAEAFF
J gene: TRBJ2-7; V gene: TRBV7-9; D gene: TRBD1; clone size: .; CDR3 DNA: TGTGCCAGCAGCCTGACAGGGGAAGAACGCTACGAGCAGTACTTC; CDR3 protein: CASSLTGEERYEQYF
J gene: TRBJ2-1; V gene: TRBV12-3/TRBV12-4; D gene: .; clone size: .; CDR3 DNA: TGTGCCAGCAGCCCTTCCACTAGATCCAATGAGCAGTTCTTC; CDR3 protein: CASSPSTRSNEQFF
J gene: TRBJ2-5; V gene: TRBV7-3; D gene: .; clone size: few; CDR3 DNA: TGTGCCAGCAGCTTAACCGGAGGGGGTGGGGAGACCCAGTACTTC; CDR3 protein: CASSLTGGGGETQYF
J gene: TRBJ2-3; V gene: TRBV25-1; D gene: .; clone size: few; CDR3 DNA: TGTGCCAGCAGTGAATTGGCAGGGACGAGTACAGATACGCAGTATTTT; CDR3 protein: CASSELAGTSTDTQYF
J gene: TRBJ2-3; V gene: TRBV13; D gene: .; clone size: .; CDR3 DNA: TGTGCCAGCAGCTTAAGGAGCGGACTTTACTCCGATACGCAGTATTTT; CDR3 protein: CASSLRSGLYSDTQYF
J gene: TRBJ2-3; V gene: TRBV2; D gene: .; clone size: .; CDR3 DNA: TGTGCCAGCAGTGAAGGGATCCGCACAGATACGCAGTATTTT; CDR3 protein: CASSEGIRTDTQYF
J gene: TRBJ1-2; V gene: TRBV7-9; D gene: TRBD1; clone size: few; CDR3 DNA: TGTGCCAGCAGACCAGGGGGATATGGCTACACCTTC; CDR3 protein: CASRPGGYGYTF
J gene: TRBJ1-6; V gene: TRBV20-1; D gene: .; clone size: .; CDR3 DNA: TGCAGTGCTAGAGATTTAAAGTTGACAGGCAATTCACCCCTCCACTTT; CDR3 protein: CSARDLKLTGNSPLHF
J gene: TRBJ1-2; V gene: TRBV6-2/TRBV6-3; D gene: .; clone size: few; CDR3 DNA: TGTGCCAGCAGTCCAGCGGGACTTACCGGCTACACCTTC; CDR3 protein: CASSPAGLTGYTF
J gene: TRBJ1-5; V gene: TRBV2; D gene: .; clone size: .; CDR3 DNA: TGTGCCAGCAGTGACGCAGGTCAGCCCCAGCATTTT; CDR3 protein: CASSDAGQPQHF
J gene: TRBJ1-3; V gene: TRBV12-3/TRBV12-4; D gene: .; clone size: .; CDR3 DNA: TGTGCCAGCAACTGGGAATCCGCTGGAAACACCATATATTTT; CDR3 protein: CASNWESAGNTIYF
J gene: TRBJ2-1; V gene: TRBV7-9; D gene: .; clone size: few; CDR3 DNA: TGTGCCAGCAGCTTTCCGTCCCGCGACAATGAGCAGTTCTTC; CDR3 protein: CASSFPSRDNEQFF
J gene: TRBJ2-1; V gene: TRBV11-2; D gene: .; clone size: .; CDR3 DNA: TGTGCCAGCAGCGCCGGGGGGCTCAGCTCCTACAATGAGCAGTTCTTC; CDR3 protein: CASSAGGLSSYNEQFF